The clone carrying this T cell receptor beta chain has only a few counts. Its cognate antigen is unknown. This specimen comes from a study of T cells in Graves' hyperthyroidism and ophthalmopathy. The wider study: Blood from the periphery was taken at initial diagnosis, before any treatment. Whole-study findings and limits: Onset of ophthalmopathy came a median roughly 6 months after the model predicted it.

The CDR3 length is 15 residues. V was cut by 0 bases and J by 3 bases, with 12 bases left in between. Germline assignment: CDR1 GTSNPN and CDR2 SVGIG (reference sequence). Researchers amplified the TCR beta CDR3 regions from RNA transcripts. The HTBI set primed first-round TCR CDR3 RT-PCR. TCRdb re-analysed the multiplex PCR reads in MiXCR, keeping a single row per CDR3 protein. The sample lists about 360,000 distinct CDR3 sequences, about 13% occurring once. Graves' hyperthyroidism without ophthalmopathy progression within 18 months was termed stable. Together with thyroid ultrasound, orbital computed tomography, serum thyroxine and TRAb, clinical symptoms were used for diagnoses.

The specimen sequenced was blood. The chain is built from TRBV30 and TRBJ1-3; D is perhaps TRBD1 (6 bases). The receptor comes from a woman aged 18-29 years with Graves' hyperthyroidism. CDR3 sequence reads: CAWSVRAGVGNTIYF. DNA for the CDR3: TGTGCCTGGAGTGTACGAGCAGGGGTTGGAAACACCATATATTTT.